This TCR beta chain was recovered during a study of T cells in Graves' hyperthyroidism and ophthalmopathy. The CDR3 runs to 12 residues. The germline V gene encodes CDR1 SGDLS and CDR2 YYNGEE. Trimming left V 7 bases short and J 7 bases short, with 14 bases between. RNA transcripts served as the template for amplifying TCR beta CDR3 regions. During a first-round RT-PCR of the TCR CDR3, the HTBI primer set was used. TCRdb itself ran the multiplex PCR reads through MiXCR, one entry per CDR3 protein. Of under 550,000 distinct CDR3 sequences listed, 12% to 15% are singletons. The chain links TRBV9 to TRBJ2-5; maybe TRBD2 (6 bases). The TCR was taken from a woman between 18 and 29 years old with Graves' hyperthyroidism. The sequencing input was blood. The DNA of the CDR3 is TGTGCCAGCGGCGGGGCGCCAGGGACCCAGTACTTC. As protein: CASGGAPGTQYF.